The source of this T cell receptor beta chain is a study of T cell repertoires in cytomegalovirus infection. Across the study: Public TCR beta signatures marked donors with CMV infection and the matching HLA.

This clonotype was counted many times. TCRdb used MiXCR to reprocess the reads, holding one entry per CDR3 protein. The data hold roughly 240,000 distinct CDR3 sequences, with about 7% observed a single time. The CDR3 has 15 amino acids. Germline loops: CDR1 SNHLY, CDR2 FYNNEI. V dropped 6 bases and J dropped 0 bases, with 12 bases sitting between them. What was sequenced was PBMCs. The V call is TRBV2, the J call TRBJ1-5; weak D call: TRBD1 (6 bases). This clonotype was obtained from a human donor in good health (CMV status not recorded). Some clones in this sample may be carry-over from other donors' samples. The CDR3 region has the DNA TGTGCCAGCAGCACGAACAGGGTTAGCAATCAGCCCCAGCATTTT. Its translation is CASSTNRVSNQPQHF.